This T cell receptor (beta chain) stems from a study of CD4 and CD8 cells across lung adenocarcinoma regions (dated by TCRdb to the late 2010s). About the investigation overall: Intratumor heterogeneity of the T cell receptor repertoire was examined by comparing tumor centers with tumor margins.

The donors were patients who had localized lung adenocarcinoma, which is a subtype of non-small cell lung cancer. Samples were obtained from the margins of localized lung adenocarcinomas. CD8+ T cells from tumor tissue were profiled separately from CD4+ T cells for TCR repertoire analysis. Inclusive of the bounding cysteine and phenylalanine, the CDR3 is 11 residues long. The DNA shown is the 33-base CDR3, in frame from base 1. V loses 6 bases, J loses 8 bases, and the germline ends lie 10 bases apart. Regarding this clonotype: Its antigen has not been determined. The sample holds no much larger clone one base away, and base qualities are not on file.

Libraries were built with PCR. The instrument given in TCRdb is HiSeq X Ten. In-frame beta chains were kept once TCRdb had trimmed the public reads at Q25 with fastp and called clones with MiXCR. Identical CDR3 proteins give one entry, which carries the most common genes and DNA. This sample is represented by 20,000 or so distinct CDR3 sequences; 50% of them were singletons. Around a third of the sample lies in the top ten. The clonotype was recovered from a male donor with lung adenocarcinoma. The CD4 and CD8 labels of this study may be unreliable. Recombination connected TRBV12-3 or TRBV12-4 to TRBJ1-1; no confident D gene assignment can be made. Sequenced material: CD8+ T cells from the margin of a lung tumor. This sample's cell subset or site label indicates: tumor margin region. The encoded CDR3 is CASSPRAEAFF. The DNA sequence reads TGTGCCAGCAGCCCCCGGGCAGAAGCTTTCTTT.